This TCR beta chain came from a study of T cells in Graves' hyperthyroidism and ophthalmopathy. Study results and limitations: Expanded thyroid clonotypes (above 0.001) were mostly also found in blood. In the analysis, a 13 V-J model separated ophthalmopathy from stable hyperthyroidism.

Of note for this clonotype: Antigen specificity is unknown.

CDR1 is SEHNR, CDR2 FQNEAQ, per germline (reference sequence). Trimming left V 7 bases short and J 1 base short, with 13 bases between. This CDR3 has 14 residues. Researchers took RNA transcripts and amplified the TCR beta CDR3 regions from them. HTBI primers were used for first-round RT-PCR of the TCR CDR3. TCRdb re-called the multiplex PCR reads through MiXCR, storing one row per CDR3 protein. The table records under 700,000 distinct CDR3 sequences, approximately 44% of them present only once. Lactation, pregnancy, other autoimmune disease or uncontrolled infection led to exclusion of patients. Clinical symptoms, serum thyroxine and TRAb, thyroid ultrasound and orbital computed tomography together formed the diagnostic basis.

The sequenced sample consisted of peripheral blood or thyroid tissue (not recorded which). This sequence joins TRBV7-9 and TRBJ1-1; possibly TRBD1 for D (6 bases). The TCR was taken from a woman aged 18-29 years with Graves' hyperthyroidism. CDR3 protein: CASTWGAGNTEAFF. The DNA for the CDR3 is TGTGCCAGCACCTGGGGGGCGGGGAACACTGAAGCTTTCTTT.